A single sample gave rise to the 3 T cell receptor beta chains below, sequenced in a study of cytomegalovirus exposure and HLA in healthy donors. The PCR ran on 60 Vbeta and 13 Jbeta primers. TCRdb's table, derived via immunoSEQ multiplex PCR, lists solely in-frame clones and lacks some. Among under 250,000 clones listed, about 80% were seen once. Sequencing was carried out using PBMCs. The receptors were sampled from a woman between 25 and 40 years old in good health and CMV-seronegative.

V usage is TRBV21-1 and J usage is TRBJ2-3; TRBD2, the table's D call, lacks a check against the DNA. TRBV21-1 is designated a pseudogene. This CDR3 spans 12 amino acids. CDR3 region: CAPHSVADTQYF. The CDR3 DNA reads as TGTGCCCCTCATAGTGTGGCAGATACGCAGTATTTT.

Worth noting for this clone: At one end, the junction sequence differs from germline, possibly due to a read error. The V call is TRBV19, the J call TRBJ1-2, with 8 bases identical to TRBD1. The CDR3 has 15 residues. In germline, CDR1 is LNHDA, CDR2 SQIVND (reference sequence). The CDR3 nucleotides read TGTGCCAGTAGTGCCCAACCGGGACAGGTTGGTGGCTACCCCTTC. Protein product: CASSAQPGQVGGYPF. The variable domain in full, with the rest retrieved from reference TRBV19 and TRBJ1-2, is DGGITQSPKYLFRKEGQNVTLSCEQNLNHDAMYWYRQDPGQGLRLIYYSQIVNDFQKGDIAEGYSVSREKKESFPLTVTSAQKNPTAFYLCASSAQPGQVGGYPFGSGTRLTVV.

In this sample, this clone turned up once. The chain links TRBV5-8 to TRBJ2-1; 9 positions agree with TRBD1. Germline CDR1 reads SGHTS; CDR2 reads YDEGEE. The CDR3 sequence is 16 residues long. V was pared by 0 bases and J by 7 bases, with 8 bases of the junction left unmatched. DNA for the CDR3: TGTGCCAGCAGCTTGGTGTGGACAGGGGTAGGGAATGAGCAGTTCTTC. Translating it yields CASSLVWTGVGNEQFF.